Listed below are T cell receptor beta chains from one sample, sequenced in a study of control samples from healthy donors and cancer patients. Data came from immunoSEQ multiplex PCR; TCRdb stores just in-frame clones and leaves some out. The table lists 100,000 to 150,000 clones, about 95% of them singletons, with approximately 4% in the top ten. The material sequenced was blood. The receptors were sampled from a man aged 25 to 45 in good health. Each CDR3 is given without its conserved first and last residue. The order of the fields is V gene, J gene, CDR3 protein.

TRBV19	TRBJ2-1	ASSISGNYNEQF
TRBV9	TRBJ2-7	ASSVDGTASYEQY
TRBV7-9	TRBJ2-1	ASSLASTGSQF
TRBV4-1	TRBJ2-1	ASSQDRGWGLNEQF
TRBV2	TRBJ1-2	ASSEGVNYGYT
TRBV7-8	TRBJ1-6	ASSLFDRANSPLH
TRBV5-1	TRBJ1-4	ASSSRAPGLNEKLF
TRBV14	TRBJ2-5	ASSQDGRARPQY
TRBV19	TRBJ1-2	ASTPGRNYGYT
TRBV3-1/TRBV3-2	TRBJ1-5	ASSQVGSNQPQH
TRBV12-5	TRBJ2-7	ASGLAGSLEQY
TRBV19	TRBJ1-6	ASIGSLRNNSPLH
TRBV2	TRBJ1-6	ASRRDRGHSPLH
TRBV9	TRBJ2-3	ASSVGGVEDTQY
TRBV7-9	TRBJ2-7	ASSFWASGGPGEQY
TRBV7-8	TRBJ1-2	ASSLGYQGADYGYT
TRBV7-9	TRBJ2-7	ASSSMTGYYEQY
TRBV6-4	TRBJ2-3	ASRHSGGAVDTQY
TRBV6-2/TRBV6-3	TRBJ2-7	ASSPPRYEQY
TRBV5-6	TRBJ2-7	ASSFGTGSNYEQY
TRBV4-2	TRBJ1-6	ASSQISGSGNNSPLH
TRBV11-2	TRBJ1-1	ASSFRLGVNTEAF
TRBV7-9	TRBJ2-1	ASSAGPTVEF
TRBV12-3/TRBV12-4	TRBJ2-2	ASSLAGQLF
TRBV28	TRBJ2-1	ASSSGSEGHNEQF
TRBV6-2/TRBV6-3	TRBJ2-2	ASSPLAEIDTGELF
TRBV30	TRBJ2-2	AWWDLNTGELF
TRBV9	TRBJ2-6	ASSVGTGSAGANVLT
TRBV7-2	TRBJ2-5	ASSFGLGQETQY
TRBV24-1	TRBJ2-3	ATSDSRGSDTQY
TRBV6-5	TRBJ1-2	ASSYATGDGYT
TRBV24-1	TRBJ2-7	ATRSGNEQY
TRBV28	TRBJ1-2	ASSLGSYGYT
TRBV5-8	TRBJ1-1	ASSLRGPAKKDSDSRAF
TRBV28	TRBJ1-2	ASSSPPTGDGYT
TRBV6-5	TRBJ1-4	ASSPSQGWLEKLF
TRBV19	TRBJ1-6	ASRITDRANSPLH